Below are 10 T cell receptor beta chains sequenced from a single sample in a study of blood T cell repertoires in COVID-19. TCRdb's table, derived via immunoSEQ multiplex PCR, lists solely in-frame clones and lacks some. The sample consists of about 58,000 clones, around 87% of them appearing once. The sample was peripheral blood. These receptors all stem from a man aged 55 to 69 with active COVID-19.

The genes are TRBV30 and TRBJ2-7, with D uncertain. This CDR3 has 11 amino acids. The V end was cut by 0 bases, the J end by 6 bases, with 6 bases between. Germline V gene sequence: CDR1 GTSNPN, CDR2 SVGIG (reference sequence). The CDR3 region is CAWSVRGEQYF. CDR3 nucleotide sequence: TGTGCCTGGAGTGTACGAGGCGAGCAGTACTTC. Full variable domain (outside the CDR3, taken from reference TRBV30 and TRBJ2-7): SQTIHQWPATLVQPVGSPLSLECTVEGTSNPNLYWYRQAAGRGLQLLFYSVGIGQISSEVPQNLSASRPQDRQFILSSKKLLLSDSGFYLCAWSVRGEQYFGPGTRLTVT.

The rearrangement joins TRBV19 to TRBJ2-7; 8 nucleotides match TRBD2. V dropped 6 bases and J dropped 6; count of bases not matched to a gene: 13. This CDR3 has 15 residues. Germline CDR1 is LNHDA and CDR2 is SQIVND (reference sequence). As DNA, the CDR3 is TGTGCCAGTAGCCCCCCGGGACTAGAAGTCTCCGAGCAGTACTTC. This gives the protein CASSPPGLEVSEQYF. Filled out from reference TRBV19 and TRBJ2-7, the complete variable domain reads DGGITQSPKYLFRKEGQNVTLSCEQNLNHDAMYWYRQDPGQGLRLIYYSQIVNDFQKGDIAEGYSVSREKKESFPLTVTSAQKNPTAFYLCASSPPGLEVSEQYFGPGTRLTVT.

This clone was seen just once. This rearrangement joins TRBV5-1 to TRBJ2-2, with 7 bases lining up with TRBD2. This CDR3 has 15 residues. V shed 1 base, J shed 7 bases, and the junction held 7 bases outside the gene matches. CDR1 is SGHRS and CDR2 is YFSETQ in the germline V gene. Here the CDR3 reads CASSLTGEGHGELFF. As DNA, the CDR3 is TGCGCCAGCAGCTTGACGGGGGAGGGCCACGGGGAGCTGTTTTTT.

This sequence joins TRBV19 and TRBJ2-6; 11 nucleotides line up with TRBD1. This CDR3 contains 21 residues. The V and J ends lost 3 bases and 2 bases, in that order; junction bases with no gene match: 15. Germline loops: CDR1 LNHDA, CDR2 SQIVND (reference sequence). The DNA for the CDR3 is TGTGCCAGTAGTATCGTCGGGACAGGGGGATCTGGCGCGGCTGGGGCCAACGTCCTGACTTTC. It is translated as CASSIVGTGGSGAAGANVLTF.

The chain has TRBV11-3 and TRBJ1-1; perhaps TRBD1 as D (5 bases). The CDR3 consists of 13 residues. The germline V and J ends were trimmed by 5 bases and 0 bases, with 7 bases remaining between them. In germline, CDR1 is SGHNT, CDR2 YENEEA. Written as DNA, the CDR3 is TGTGCCAGCAGCCAGGGAATGAACACTGAAGCTTTCTTT. Protein: CASSQGMNTEAFF.

The V gene is TRBV5-1, the J gene TRBJ2-5, with 7 bases identical to TRBD2. CDR1 is SGHRS and CDR2 is YFSETQ in the germline V gene. The J segment lost 2 bases and the V segment lost 0 bases, leaving 4 bases of the junction unmatched. The CDR3 loop spans 15 amino acids. The CDR3 DNA follows: TGCGCCAGCAGCTTGGGACACGGGGGGCAAGAGACCCAGTACTTC. Its translation is CASSLGHGGQETQYF.

The chain combines TRBV28 with TRBJ2-5; TRBD2 agrees at 9 bases. Unmatched junction bases numbered 9, after V lost 7 bases and J lost 6 bases. Germline V gives CDR1 MDHEN, CDR2 SYDVKM. This CDR3 region has 14 residues. This chain's CDR3 is CASKFSGGAKTQYF. The CDR3, as DNA: TGTGCCAGCAAGTTTAGCGGGGGTGCGAAGACCCAGTACTTC.

The rearrangement links TRBV30 to TRBJ2-1; D might be TRBD1 (5 bases). Between the trimmed V and J ends, which lost 3 bases and 7 bases, there was a span of 10 bases. The CDR3 consists of 12 residues. Germline V gene lookup returns CDR1 GTSNPN and CDR2 SVGIG (reference sequence). CDR3 DNA: TGTGCCTGGAGCCCCAGGGATAATGAGCAGTTCTTC. This codes for CAWSPRDNEQFF. Full variable domain (missing parts from reference TRBV30 and TRBJ2-1): SQTIHQWPATLVQPVGSPLSLECTVEGTSNPNLYWYRQAAGRGLQLLFYSVGIGQISSEVPQNLSASRPQDRQFILSSKKLLLSDSGFYLCAWSPRDNEQFFGPGTRLTVL.

The CDR3 protein is CASSPRQGLVYDSYEQYF. In nucleotides, the CDR3 is TGTGCCAGCAGCCCAAGACAGGGGTTGGTGTACGACTCCTACGAGCAGTACTTC. This sequence joins TRBV13 and TRBJ2-7, with 8 bases identical to TRBD1. From germline, CDR1 is PRHDT and CDR2 FYEKMQ (reference sequence). The V segment lost 5 bases and the J segment 0 bases; nucleotides outside the gene matches: 15. CDR3 length: 18 amino acids. Full variable domain (rest looked up from reference TRBV13 and TRBJ2-7): AAGVIQSPRHLIKEKRETATLKCYPIPRHDTVYWYQQGPGQDPQFLISFYEKMQSDKGSIPDRFSAQQFSDYHSELNMSSLELGDSALYFCASSPRQGLVYDSYEQYFGPGTRLTVT.

The J gene is TRBJ1-5, the V gene TRBV7-8; the D is unclear. The V end lost 5 bases, the J end lost 0 bases, and 11 bases lay between the germline ends. From germline, CDR1 is SGHVS and CDR2 FQNEAQ. The CDR3 is 15 residues long. The CDR3 reads CASSLERFSNQPQHF. Written as DNA, the CDR3 is TGTGCCAGCAGCCTCGAGCGATTTAGCAATCAGCCCCAGCATTTT.